Shown below are 22 T cell receptor beta chains from a single sample sequenced in a study of control samples from healthy donors and cancer patients. Repertoires were generated with immunoSEQ multiplex PCR, while TCRdb's copy carries only in-frame clones and drops some. The table includes more than 85,000 clones, 75% to 90% detected once. The sample consisted of blood. These receptors all stem from a woman aged 45-65 years in good health.

The chain uses TRBV7-3 and TRBJ2-1, with D tentatively TRBD2 (7 bases). Trimming removed 1 base from V and 15 bases from J, with 19 bases in between. The CDR3 loop spans 14 amino acids. Germline assignment: CDR1 SGHTA and CDR2 FQGTGA. The CDR3 DNA is TGTGCCAGCAGCTTAAAACCGGGGGGCCTTATGCGGTTCTTC. This codes for CASSLKPGGLMRFF.

This clone has only one observation. The V call is TRBV27, the J call TRBJ1-5, with D possibly matching TRBD1 (6 bases). Germline-derived CDR1 and CDR2 are MNHEY and SMNVEV (reference sequence). Trimming pared 3 bases from V and 1 base from J, leaving 10 bases between. This CDR3 spans 15 amino acids. CDR3 nucleotides: TGTGCCAGCAGTTTCAGGGGACTGAGCAATCAGCCCCAGCATTTT. Translation: CASSFRGLSNQPQHF.

The CDR3 region is CASSGSSTGTDTQYF. DNA for the CDR3: TGTGCCAGTAGTGGATCCTCTACAGGCACAGATACGCAGTATTTT. V gene TRBV19 combines with J gene TRBJ2-3; D is uncertain. Deletions cut 5 bases from V and 1 base from J, with 13 bases between. This CDR3 spans 15 amino acids. Germline V CDR1 and CDR2: LNHDA, SQIVND (reference sequence). Full variable domain (outside the CDR3, taken from reference TRBV19 and TRBJ2-3): DGGITQSPKYLFRKEGQNVTLSCEQNLNHDAMYWYRQDPGQGLRLIYYSQIVNDFQKGDIAEGYSVSREKKESFPLTVTSAQKNPTAFYLCASSGSSTGTDTQYFGPGTRLTVL.

The gene calls are TRBV6-1 and TRBJ1-3; the D is unclear. Per the germline V gene, CDR1 is MNHNS and CDR2 is SASEGT. This CDR3 comprises 13 residues. Trimming took 2 bases from V and 2 from J, leaving 4 bases between them. CDR3 nucleotide sequence: TGTGCCAGCAGTGAATGGCCTGGAAACACCATATATTTT. It is translated as CASSEWPGNTIYF.

The rearrangement uses TRBV10-2 and TRBJ2-5, with TRBD1 matching over 8 bases. J was trimmed by 5 bases and V by 10 bases; bases with no gene match: 6. Per germline, CDR1 WSHSY and CDR2 SAAADI. This CDR3 has 12 residues. CDR3 sequence: CATTGGGETQYF. The CDR3 bases are TGCGCCACTACAGGGGGTGGCGAGACCCAGTACTTC.

The chain is built from TRBV9 and TRBJ2-1, with 12 nucleotides matching TRBD2. V was pared by 0 bases and J by 5 bases, with 6 bases of the junction left unmatched. This CDR3 region has 17 residues. Germline values: CDR1 SGDLS, CDR2 YYNGEE. In nucleotides, the CDR3 is TGTGCCAGCAGCGTAGATTCTAGCGGGGGGGCCAACAATGAGCAGTTCTTC. Its protein product is CASSVDSSGGANNEQFF.

V usage is TRBV5-1 and J usage is TRBJ1-5; D unclear. Germline V gives CDR1 SGHRS, CDR2 YFSETQ. V was clipped by 1 base and J by 4 bases, with 6 bases between them. CDR3 length equals 13 residues. The CDR3 here is CASSLRGNQPQHF. CDR3 bases: TGCGCCAGCAGCTTGAGAGGGAATCAGCCCCAGCATTTT.

The chain couples TRBV19 to TRBJ1-2; D may be TRBD1 (6 bases). Germline assignment: CDR1 LNHDA and CDR2 SQIVND (reference sequence). The V gene lost 7 bases and the J gene lost 4 bases, with 19 bases spanning the gap. The CDR3 length is 15 residues. CDR3 loop: CASTALLGAAYGYTF. The CDR3, as DNA: TGTGCCAGTACCGCGCTTCTGGGGGCAGCCTATGGCTACACCTTC.

This chain links TRBV10-1 with TRBJ2-5; 11 nucleotides agree with TRBD1. With V trimmed by 5 bases and J by 5 bases, 7 bases remained unmatched. This CDR3 is built from 15 residues. CDR1 is WNHNN and CDR2 is SYGVQD in the germline V gene (reference sequence). CDR3 protein: CASSLGQGVGETQYF. The CDR3 DNA reads as TGCGCCAGCAGTCTGGGACAGGGGGTCGGGGAGACCCAGTACTTC.

J is TRBJ1-3 and V is TRBV29-1; 7 bases fit TRBD1. V lost 6 bases to trimming and J lost 4 bases; unmatched junction nucleotides: 9. Germline V lookup: CDR1 SQVTM, CDR2 ANQGSEA. This CDR3 spans 14 amino acids. This chain's CDR3 is CSVATGTKGNTIYF. In DNA, the CDR3 is TGCAGCGTGGCGACAGGGACGAAAGGAAACACCATATATTTT.

In this sample, this clone turned up once. The chain uses TRBV23-1 and TRBJ2-7, with a tentative D call TRBD2 (5 bases). TRBV23-1 is identified as an open reading frame with a role that is uncertain. The CDR3 spans 14 residues. V was pared by 11 bases and J by 2 bases, with 19 bases between. The CDR3 sequence is CALRRLGETYEQYF. Written as DNA, the CDR3 is TGCGCCCTCCGCCGCCTCGGGGAAACCTACGAGCAGTACTTC.

The chain couples TRBV29-1 to TRBJ2-5, with D unresolved. Trimming removed 4 bases at V and 3 bases at J, with 9 bases between. The germline CDR1 and CDR2 sequences are SQVTM and ANQGSEA. The CDR3 totals 12 residues. The CDR3 region is CSVVWGKETQYF. CDR3 coding DNA: TGCAGCGTTGTCTGGGGAAAAGAGACCCAGTACTTC.

This clone came up a few times. This chain links TRBV11-2 with TRBJ1-5, with a weak D call TRBD1 (5 bases). Germline CDR1 is SGHAT and CDR2 is FQNNGV. This CDR3 spans 14 amino acids. V was cut by 1 base and J by 7 bases, with 11 bases left in between. Here the CDR3 DNA reads TGTGCCAGCAGCTTAGCTGCGGGGGGGCAGCCCCAGCATTTT. Translating gives CASSLAAGGQPQHF. The full variable domain, with the rest looked up from reference TRBV11-2 and TRBJ1-5, is EAGVAQSPRYKIIEKRQSVAFWCNPISGHATLYWYQQILGQGPKLLIQFQNNGVVDDSQLPKDRFSAERLKGVDSTLKIQPAKLEDSAVYLCASSLAAGGQPQHFGDGTRLSIL.

The chain carries TRBV25-1 and TRBJ1-6, with 7 bases that match TRBD1. Unmatched junction bases numbered 10, after V lost 9 bases and J lost 8 bases. The length of the CDR3 is 14 residues. From germline, CDR1 is MGHDK and CDR2 SYGVNS. This CDR3 reads CARGTGTDYSPLHF. For the CDR3, the DNA is TGTGCCAGGGGGACCGGGACAGATTATTCACCCCTCCACTTT.

The chain employs TRBV10-3 and TRBJ2-1; D possibly corresponds to TRBD2 (6 bases). Per the germline V gene, CDR1 is ENHRY and CDR2 is SYGVKD. CDR3 length: 15 amino acids. Trimming pared 4 bases from V and 7 bases from J, leaving 17 bases between. CDR3 amino acids: CAISASGSGGNEQFF. As DNA, the CDR3 is TGTGCCATCAGTGCAAGCGGTAGCGGAGGGAATGAGCAGTTCTTC.

The gene calls are TRBV7-2 and TRBJ1-1, with D unresolved. This CDR3 has 13 amino acids. V was clipped by 2 bases and J by 6 bases, with 10 bases between them. CDR1 SGHTA and CDR2 FQGNSA come from the germline V gene. The CDR3 DNA is TGTGCCAGCAGCTTAAGTTCTCAATCTGAAGCTTTCTTT. Translating gives CASSLSSQSEAFF. The variable domain in full, completed from reference TRBV7-2 and TRBJ1-1, reads GAGVSQSPSNKVTEKGKDVELRCDPISGHTALYWYRQSLGQGLEFLIYFQGNSAPDKSGLPSDRFSAERTGGSVSTLTIQRTQQEDSAVYLCASSLSSQSEAFFGQGTRLTVV.

The chain combines TRBV19 with TRBJ2-1; 14 nucleotides agree with TRBD2. V lost 7 bases and J lost 4; bases outside the gene matches: 6. This CDR3 comprises 16 residues. From germline, CDR1 is LNHDA and CDR2 SQIVND (reference sequence). In nucleotides, the CDR3 is TGTGCCAGTATTCGGACTAGCGGGGGGCTTTACAATGAGCAGTTCTTC. Translated, it gives CASIRTSGGLYNEQFF.

This clone was observed once. The J gene is TRBJ2-5, the V gene TRBV19; possible D gene TRBD2, 5 bases. Germline V gene data show CDR1 as LNHDA and CDR2 as SQIVND (reference sequence). V was clipped by 1 base and J by 1 base, with 13 bases between them. This CDR3 region has 16 residues. This CDR3 reads CASSIGAGGFQETQYF. CDR3 coding DNA: TGTGCCAGTAGTATAGGGGCAGGAGGATTCCAAGAGACCCAGTACTTC.

V is TRBV13 and J is TRBJ2-7; 8 bases agree with TRBD1. Germline values: CDR1 PRHDT, CDR2 FYEKMQ (reference sequence). J was trimmed by 4 bases and V by 3 bases; bases with no gene match: 8. The CDR3 consists of 15 residues. The CDR3 DNA follows: TGTGCCAGCAGCTTCTCCGGGACAGGAGTTTACGAGCAGTACTTC. This sequence encodes CASSFSGTGVYEQYF. Drawing the rest from reference TRBV13 and TRBJ2-7, the complete variable domain is AAGVIQSPRHLIKEKRETATLKCYPIPRHDTVYWYQQGPGQDPQFLISFYEKMQSDKGSIPDRFSAQQFSDYHSELNMSSLELGDSALYFCASSFSGTGVYEQYFGPGTRLTVT.

This clone was detected once. V is TRBV3-1 (or the pseudogene TRBV3-2) and J is TRBJ2-1; D is unresolved. This CDR3 is 14 amino acids long. In germline, CDR1 is LGHDT, CDR2 YNNKEL (reference sequence). V was shortened by 1 base and J by 10 bases, with 14 bases between the two germline ends. The CDR3: CASSQVGSRIEQFF. In DNA form, the CDR3 reads TGTGCCAGCAGCCAAGTAGGAAGCCGGATAGAGCAGTTCTTC.

DNA for the CDR3: TGTGCCAGCACAAGGGGCAGCCAAGAGACCCAGTACTTC. Translation: CASTRGSQETQYF. This chain links TRBV25-1 with TRBJ2-5; maybe TRBD1 (5 bases). This CDR3 has 13 amino acids. Germline CDR1 reads MGHDK; CDR2 reads SYGVNS. Trimming took off 7 bases at V and 1 base at J, with 10 bases between the two ends.

The CDR3 reads CASSPYNEQFF. As DNA, the CDR3 is TGTGCCAGCAGCCCGTACAATGAGCAGTTCTTC. This chain connects TRBV6-6 to TRBJ2-1; D remains ambiguous. Germline V lookup: CDR1 MNHNY, CDR2 SVGAGI (reference sequence). Between the trimmed V and J ends, which lost 6 bases and 4 bases, there was a span of 4 bases. The CDR3 contains 11 residues.